This T cell receptor (beta chain) is drawn from a study of CD8 T cells in ankylosing spondylitis. Whole-study findings and limits: It was reported that disease-linked clones were significantly enriched in matched ankylosing spondylitis synovial fluid.

The germline CDR1 and CDR2 sequences are SGHRS and YFSETQ. The CDR3 length is 14 residues. Trimming left V 4 bases short and J 0 bases short, with 8 bases between. This clonotype has ten or more counts. The antigen remains undetermined. Libraries of TCR beta came from quantitative 5'-RACE with molecular barcodes. TCRdb independently ran MiXCR on the 5' RACE reads; one entry per CDR3 protein. The data hold 200,000 to 300,000 distinct CDR3 sequences, with roughly a tenth observed a single time. Sequencing was performed on blood, either unsorted or a sorted T cell fraction (not recorded which). V and J are TRBV5-1 and TRBJ2-1, with D hard to call. The source of this sequence is a male donor with ankylosing spondylitis or in good health (not recorded which). DNA for the CDR3: TGCGCCAGCAGCCGTGAAAGCTCCTACAATGAGCAGTTCTTC. Translation: CASSRESSYNEQFF.